These 10 T cell receptor beta chains were all obtained from the same sample, sequenced in a study of shared clonotypes between healthy human individuals. Sequencing used immunoSEQ multiplex PCR; TCRdb keeps in-frame clones, though not all of them. The sample shows 450,000 to 600,000 clones, 70% to 85% of them seen only once. The sequenced sample consisted of PBMCs. These receptors came from a woman aged 40 to 55 in good health. Some clones in this sample may be carry-over from other donors' samples.

V gene TRBV28 combines with J gene TRBJ1-1, with unresolved D. This CDR3 is built from 12 residues. V was shortened by 1 base and J by 11 bases, with 11 bases between the two germline ends. Germline V gene sequence: CDR1 MDHEN, CDR2 SYDVKM. DNA of the CDR3: TGTGCCAGCAGTTTATTGCGGGATGGGGCTTTCTTT. This sequence encodes CASSLLRDGAFF.

V is TRBV7-2 and J is TRBJ2-7; TRBD2 aligns across 9 bases. The CDR3 is made up of 14 amino acids. Trimming removed 6 bases from V and 3 bases from J; junction bases left unmatched: 6. Germline V CDR1 and CDR2: SGHTA, FQGNSA. CDR3 sequence (DNA): TGTGCCAGCAGTCAAGGACTAGCGATCTACGAGCAGTACTTC. Protein product: CASSQGLAIYEQYF. The full variable domain, completed using reference TRBV7-2 and TRBJ2-7, is GAGVSQSPSNKVTEKGKDVELRCDPISGHTALYWYRQSLGQGLEFLIYFQGNSAPDKSGLPSDRFSAERTGGSVSTLTIQRTQQEDSAVYLCASSQGLAIYEQYFGPGTRLTVT.

This chain connects TRBV28 to TRBJ2-7, with no clear D. V was trimmed by 7 bases and J by 0 bases, leaving 16 bases between them. Germline CDR1 reads MDHEN; CDR2 reads SYDVKM. The CDR3 totals 15 residues. This CDR3 is CASIPIGKVSYEQYF. The CDR3 coding sequence is TGTGCCAGCATCCCCATTGGGAAGGTCTCCTACGAGCAGTACTTC. The full variable domain, its missing parts supplied by reference TRBV28 and TRBJ2-7, is DVKVTQSSRYLVKRTGEKVFLECVQDMDHENMFWYRQDPGLGLRLIYFSYDVKMKEKGDIPEGYSVSREKKERFSLILESASTNQTSMYLCASIPIGKVSYEQYFGPGTRLTVT.

The V call is TRBV10-3, the J call TRBJ2-4; a weak D match, TRBD1 (6 bases). Germline V gene data show CDR1 as ENHRY and CDR2 as SYGVKD. CDR3 size: 17 residues. V dropped 0 bases and J dropped 0 bases, with 12 bases sitting between them. CDR3 DNA: TGTGCCATCAGTGAGTCTTCGGGACAACTAGCCAAAAACATTCAGTACTTC. This gives the protein CAISESSGQLAKNIQYF.

The chain combines TRBV6-5 with TRBJ1-2; TRBD1 matches at 7 bases. The V and J ends lost 6 bases and 6 bases, in that order; junction bases with no gene match: 7. Germline CDR1 is MNHEY and CDR2 is SVGAGI. The CDR3 is 13 amino acids. CDR3 loop: CASSPGTVNGYTF. The CDR3 DNA sequence: TGTGCCAGCAGCCCCGGGACAGTTAATGGCTACACCTTC.

The chain carries TRBV11-2 and TRBJ2-3, with 10 bases aligning to TRBD1. The CDR3 is 17 residues long. Per germline, CDR1 SGHAT and CDR2 FQNNGV. V trimming: 3 bases; J trimming: 0 bases; junction bases outside the gene matches: 6. The DNA for the CDR3 is TGTGCCAGCAGCTTCGTCCCGGGACAGGGGAGCACAGATACGCAGTATTTT. It yields the protein CASSFVPGQGSTDTQYF.

The chain uses TRBV7-9 and TRBJ1-1; weak D call: TRBD1 (5 bases). This CDR3 has 15 amino acids. Deletions cut 5 bases from V and 4 bases from J, with 17 bases between. Germline-derived CDR1 and CDR2 are SEHNR and FQNEAQ (reference sequence). CDR3 region: CASSAPGPSGTEAFF. Written as DNA, the CDR3 is TGTGCCAGCAGCGCCCCAGGGCCGTCGGGCACTGAAGCTTTCTTT.

This chain uses TRBV18 with TRBJ2-1, with 8 positions matching TRBD1. V shed 6 bases and J 9 bases; nucleotides not matched to a gene: 7. Germline loops: CDR1 KGHSH, CDR2 LQKENI. CDR3 length: 13 residues. The CDR3 sequence is CASSLGQEVEQFF. Written as DNA, the CDR3 is TGTGCCAGCTCCCTGGGACAGGAGGTTGAGCAGTTCTTC.

This clone came up many times. The CDR3 nucleotides read TGCGCCAACGCGGGACCCTACAATGAGCAGTTCTTC. This codes for CANAGPYNEQFF. The chain has TRBV10-1 and TRBJ2-1; D might be TRBD2 (6 bases). The germline V and J ends were trimmed by 10 bases and 2 bases, with 9 bases remaining between them. This CDR3 comprises 12 residues. Germline assignment: CDR1 WNHNN and CDR2 SYGVQD (reference sequence).

The rearrangement joins TRBV28 to TRBJ2-5; the match to TRBD1 covers 7 bases. Germline assignment: CDR1 MDHEN and CDR2 SYDVKM. Trimming took 3 bases from V and 4 from J; bases not matched to a gene: 5. The CDR3 runs to 14 residues. DNA of the CDR3: TGTGCCAGCAGTTTTGAGAGGGGGCGAGAGACCCAGTACTTC. Amino acids: CASSFERGRETQYF.